One and the same sample provided the 25 T cell receptor beta chains below, sequenced in a study of T cell responses to AZD1222 COVID-19 vaccine. Method: immunoSEQ multiplex PCR; TCRdb's copy keeps in-frame clones and lacks some. The data show about 99,000 clones, around nine tenths seen once. The starting material was peripheral blood, obtained on day 0 of AZD1222 vaccination. These TCRs come from an adult in good health.

This chain joins TRBV28 and TRBJ2-7; 14 bases map to TRBD2. CDR1 MDHEN and CDR2 SYDVKM come from the germline V gene. CDR3 length: 16 amino acids. The junction had 7 bases not matched to a gene; V was cut back by 5 bases and J by 4 bases. The CDR3 region has the DNA TGTGCCAGCAGTCCCCCCGGACTAGCGGGGGGTTACGAGCAGTACTTC. It yields the protein CASSPPGLAGGYEQYF.

The CDR3, as DNA: TGTGCCAGCAGTGAATCCTTCTACAATGAGCAGTTCTTC. It translates to CASSESFYNEQFF. The rearrangement uses TRBV6-1 and TRBJ2-1; D unclear. The CDR3 has 13 residues. Germline V gene sequence: CDR1 MNHNS, CDR2 SASEGT. V gave up 2 bases and J gave up 3 bases, with 5 bases separating them.

The chain couples TRBV7-2 to TRBJ1-1; the D gene is possibly TRBD1 (6 bases). V lost 1 base to trimming and J lost 0 bases, with 12 bases between them. The CDR3 sequence is 16 residues long. CDR1 SGHTA and CDR2 FQGNSA come from the germline V gene. As DNA, the CDR3 is TGTGCCAGCAGCTTAGGGCAGGGGACTGTGAACACTGAAGCTTTCTTT. Protein sequence: CASSLGQGTVNTEAFF. Full variable domain (rest looked up from reference TRBV7-2 and TRBJ1-1): GAGVSQSPSNKVTEKGKDVELRCDPISGHTALYWYRQSLGQGLEFLIYFQGNSAPDKSGLPSDRFSAERTGGSVSTLTIQRTQQEDSAVYLCASSLGQGTVNTEAFFGQGTRLTVV.

The chain joins TRBV7-2 to TRBJ2-3, with unresolved D. V lost 5 bases, J lost 4 bases, and 10 bases lay in between. Germline V gene lookup returns CDR1 SGHTA and CDR2 FQGNSA. The CDR3 has 13 amino acids. CDR3 sequence reads: CASSPPSPDTQYF. The CDR3, as DNA: TGTGCCAGCAGCCCGCCCTCACCAGATACGCAGTATTTT.

The chain employs TRBV5-1 and TRBJ1-6; 7 nucleotides match TRBD1. This CDR3 is built from 14 residues. From germline, CDR1 is SGHRS and CDR2 YFSETQ. V shed 5 bases, J shed 7 bases, and the junction held 6 bases outside the gene matches. The DNA for the CDR3 is TGCGCCAGCAGGTCCGGGACAGTAAATTCACCCCTCCACTTT. Translating gives CASRSGTVNSPLHF.

V and J are TRBV5-6 and TRBJ2-7; no clear D. The germline CDR1 and CDR2 sequences are SGHDT and YYEEEE. Trimming took off 0 bases at V and 2 bases at J, with 9 bases between the two ends. The CDR3 loop spans 14 amino acids. The CDR3 spells CASSLGGKTYEQYF. Written as DNA, the CDR3 is TGTGCCAGCAGCTTGGGTGGTAAAACCTACGAGCAGTACTTC.

The rearrangement joins TRBV24-1 to TRBJ2-2; possibly TRBD2 for D (6 bases). Trimming took 4 bases from V and 6 from J, leaving 8 bases between them. Germline V gene lookup returns CDR1 KGHDR and CDR2 SFDVKD. CDR3 length: 13 residues. CDR3 DNA sequence: TGTGCCACCAGTGAGGGGGGTTCCGGGGAGCTGTTTTTT. This encodes CATSEGGSGELFF.

This sequence joins TRBV28 and TRBJ2-7, with 7 positions matching TRBD2. V gave up 10 bases and J gave up 3 bases; unmatched junction bases: 6. This CDR3 spans 12 amino acids. Germline CDR1 and CDR2: MDHEN and SYDVKM. This chain's CDR3 is CATVGRVYEQYF. The CDR3 coding sequence is TGTGCCACTGTGGGGAGGGTCTACGAGCAGTACTTC.

The chain recombines TRBV3-1 (or the pseudogene TRBV3-2) with TRBJ2-7; 11 bases line up with TRBD2. There are 15 residues in the CDR3. V dropped 5 bases and J dropped 0; count of bases not matched to a gene: 3. The germline V gene encodes CDR1 LGHDT and CDR2 YNNKEL (reference sequence). This CDR3 is CASSLAGGYSYEQYF. The CDR3 coding sequence is TGTGCCAGCAGCTTAGCGGGAGGGTACTCCTACGAGCAGTACTTC.

This clone appeared once. V is TRBV11-3 and J is TRBJ2-2; D possibly corresponds to TRBD2 (5 bases). V lost 2 bases, J lost 4 bases, and 17 bases lay in between. The germline V gene encodes CDR1 SGHNT and CDR2 YENEEA. The CDR3 covers 17 residues. CDR3 DNA sequence: TGTGCCAGCAGCTTAATTTACAAGGCTAGCAGCACCGGGGAGCTGTTTTTT. Translation: CASSLIYKASSTGELFF.

This chain uses TRBV7-8 with TRBJ1-2; maybe TRBD1 (5 bases). Germline CDR1 SGHVS, CDR2 FQNEAQ. The CDR3 contains 14 residues. Trimming took 1 base from V and 4 from J, leaving 10 bases between them. In DNA, the CDR3 is TGTGCCAGCAGCTTAGGTGGGGCAACCTATGGCTACACCTTC. Amino acid sequence: CASSLGGATYGYTF.

The chain carries TRBV28 and TRBJ2-3; TRBD1 agrees at 7 bases. CDR1 is MDHEN, CDR2 SYDVKM, per germline. CDR3 length equals 17 residues. V was pared by 5 bases and J by 6 bases, with 17 bases of the junction left unmatched. CDR3 nucleotides: TGTGCCAGCAGTCTCACGACAGGGACCCTCTTTGTGGATACGCAGTATTTT. It specifies CASSLTTGTLFVDTQYF.

This chain links TRBV2 with TRBJ1-5, with 7 bases matching TRBD1. The CDR3 spans 15 residues. Looked up from germline, CDR1 is SNHLY and CDR2 is FYNNEI. J gave up 4 bases and V 6 bases, and 9 bases lay outside the gene matches. The CDR3 spells CASRGKGAENQPQHF. The DNA of the CDR3 is TGTGCCAGCAGAGGGAAGGGGGCCGAAAATCAGCCCCAGCATTTT.

The rearrangement joins TRBV28 to TRBJ2-7; no clear D gene. Germline V gives CDR1 MDHEN, CDR2 SYDVKM. The CDR3 is 13 amino acids. This CDR3 reads CGVLGGPPYEQYF. The CDR3 DNA sequence: TGTGGGGTCTTAGGTGGCCCTCCCTACGAGCAGTACTTC.

The J gene is TRBJ2-3, the V gene TRBV5-1, with TRBD2 matching 11 bases. With V trimmed by 6 bases and J by 1 base, 7 bases remained unmatched. Germline V CDR1 and CDR2: SGHRS, YFSETQ. The CDR3 has 16 residues. CDR3 coding DNA: TGCGCCAGCACTCGTTTTAGCGGGGGGGGCACAGATACGCAGTATTTT. Translated, it gives CASTRFSGGGTDTQYF.

This clone appeared a single time. The genes are TRBV6-2 or TRBV6-3 and TRBJ2-1, with D tentatively TRBD1 (5 bases). The CDR3 is 12 residues long. Per germline, CDR1 MNHEY and CDR2 SVGEGT. Between the trimmed V and J ends, which lost 2 bases and 6 bases, there was a span of 5 bases. The CDR3 spells CASSYQGNEQFF. The CDR3 coding sequence is TGTGCCAGCAGTTACCAGGGCAATGAGCAGTTCTTC.

The J gene is TRBJ2-1, the V gene TRBV28, with 11 positions matching TRBD2. V dropped 3 bases and J dropped 7; count of bases not matched to a gene: 8. Germline CDR1 reads MDHEN; CDR2 reads SYDVKM. The CDR3 totals 16 residues. The chain's CDR3 is CASSFKLAGARNEQFF. The CDR3 DNA reads TGTGCCAGCAGTTTTAAACTAGCGGGAGCGCGAAATGAGCAGTTCTTC. Using reference TRBV28 and TRBJ2-1 for the parts outside the CDR3, the full variable domain is DVKVTQSSRYLVKRTGEKVFLECVQDMDHENMFWYRQDPGLGLRLIYFSYDVKMKEKGDIPEGYSVSREKKERFSLILESASTNQTSMYLCASSFKLAGARNEQFFGPGTRLTVL.

This chain links TRBV5-6 with TRBJ1-2; D gene unclear. There are 12 residues in the CDR3. V lost 1 base and J 6 bases, leaving 7 bases between the germline ends. Looked up from germline, CDR1 is SGHDT and CDR2 is YYEEEE. CDR3 bases: TGTGCCAGCAGCTTGCGACGCAATGGCTACACCTTC. Protein: CASSLRRNGYTF.

The gene calls are TRBV18 and TRBJ2-2; D is ambiguous. The V end lost 1 base, the J end lost 1 base, and 4 bases lay between the germline ends. This CDR3 is 14 amino acids long. CDR1 and CDR2 from the germline V gene are KGHSH and LQKENI. CDR3 amino acids: CASSPQVNTGELFF. In DNA form, the CDR3 reads TGTGCCAGCTCACCACAGGTGAACACCGGGGAGCTGTTTTTT.

This clone was picked up one time. The rearrangement links TRBV27 to TRBJ2-3; D gene unclear. The germline V and J ends were trimmed by 10 bases and 2 bases, with 19 bases remaining between them. The germline gives CDR1 MNHEY, CDR2 SMNVEV (reference sequence). This CDR3 region has 15 residues. For the CDR3, the DNA is TGTGCCACCTCACAAAACCGGATTCTCACAGATACGCAGTATTTT. Residues: CATSQNRILTDTQYF.

The V call is TRBV5-4, the J call TRBJ2-1; TRBD2 matches at 9 bases. The CDR3 covers 16 residues. The junction had 7 bases not matched to a gene; V was cut back by 1 base and J by 5 bases. Germline assignment: CDR1 SGHNT and CDR2 YYREEE (reference sequence). The CDR3 nucleotides read TGTGCCAGCAGCTTGACTAGCGGGTATCAAGACAATGAGCAGTTCTTC. This gives the protein CASSLTSGYQDNEQFF. The variable domain in full, with the rest retrieved from reference TRBV5-4 and TRBJ2-1, is ETGVTQSPTHLIKTRGQQVTLRCSSQSGHNTVSWYQQALGQGPQFIFQYYREEENGRGNFPPRFSGLQFPNYSSELNVNALELDDSALYLCASSLTSGYQDNEQFFGPGTRLTVL.

This sequence joins TRBV6-5 and TRBJ1-4; D unclear. Trimming removed 6 bases at V and 4 bases at J, with 9 bases between. This CDR3 spans 13 amino acids. Per the germline V gene, CDR1 is MNHEY and CDR2 is SVGAGI. The CDR3 DNA follows: TGTGCCAGCAGAAGGCTACTTAATGAAAAACTGTTTTTT. This gives the protein CASRRLLNEKLFF.

This clone was detected a few times. This chain joins TRBV5-1 and TRBJ2-6; D could derive from TRBD1 or TRBD2 (5 bases each). V dropped 4 bases and J dropped 0 bases, with 11 bases sitting between them. The germline gives CDR1 SGHRS, CDR2 YFSETQ. This CDR3 has 16 amino acids. CDR3 protein: CASSHKRGSGANVLTF. CDR3 DNA sequence: TGCGCCAGCAGCCATAAGAGGGGCTCTGGGGCCAACGTCCTGACTTTC. The full variable domain, completed using reference TRBV5-1 and TRBJ2-6, is KAGVTQTPRYLIKTRGQQVTLSCSPISGHRSVSWYQQTPGQGLQFLFEYFSETQRNKGNFPGRFSGRQFSNSRSEMNVSTLELGDSALYLCASSHKRGSGANVLTFGAGSRLTVL.

The chain carries TRBV28 and TRBJ2-7; unclear D gene. CDR3 length equals 13 residues. The V gene lost 7 bases and the J gene lost 0 bases, with 10 bases spanning the gap. Germline-derived CDR1 and CDR2 are MDHEN and SYDVKM. In DNA form, the CDR3 reads TGTGCCAGCAAGAGGTTGAGCTCCTACGAGCAGTACTTC. Its protein product is CASKRLSSYEQYF.

The table lists this clone with a count of one. The V gene is TRBV4-2, the J gene TRBJ2-1; 8 positions match TRBD2. CDR3 size: 16 residues. With V trimmed by 0 bases and J by 1 base, 2 bases remained unmatched. The germline CDR1 and CDR2 sequences are LGHNA and YNFKEQ. CDR3 sequence (DNA): TGTGCCAGCAGCCAAGACGGCGGGAGGTCCTACAATGAGCAGTTCTTC. Its protein is CASSQDGGRSYNEQFF.